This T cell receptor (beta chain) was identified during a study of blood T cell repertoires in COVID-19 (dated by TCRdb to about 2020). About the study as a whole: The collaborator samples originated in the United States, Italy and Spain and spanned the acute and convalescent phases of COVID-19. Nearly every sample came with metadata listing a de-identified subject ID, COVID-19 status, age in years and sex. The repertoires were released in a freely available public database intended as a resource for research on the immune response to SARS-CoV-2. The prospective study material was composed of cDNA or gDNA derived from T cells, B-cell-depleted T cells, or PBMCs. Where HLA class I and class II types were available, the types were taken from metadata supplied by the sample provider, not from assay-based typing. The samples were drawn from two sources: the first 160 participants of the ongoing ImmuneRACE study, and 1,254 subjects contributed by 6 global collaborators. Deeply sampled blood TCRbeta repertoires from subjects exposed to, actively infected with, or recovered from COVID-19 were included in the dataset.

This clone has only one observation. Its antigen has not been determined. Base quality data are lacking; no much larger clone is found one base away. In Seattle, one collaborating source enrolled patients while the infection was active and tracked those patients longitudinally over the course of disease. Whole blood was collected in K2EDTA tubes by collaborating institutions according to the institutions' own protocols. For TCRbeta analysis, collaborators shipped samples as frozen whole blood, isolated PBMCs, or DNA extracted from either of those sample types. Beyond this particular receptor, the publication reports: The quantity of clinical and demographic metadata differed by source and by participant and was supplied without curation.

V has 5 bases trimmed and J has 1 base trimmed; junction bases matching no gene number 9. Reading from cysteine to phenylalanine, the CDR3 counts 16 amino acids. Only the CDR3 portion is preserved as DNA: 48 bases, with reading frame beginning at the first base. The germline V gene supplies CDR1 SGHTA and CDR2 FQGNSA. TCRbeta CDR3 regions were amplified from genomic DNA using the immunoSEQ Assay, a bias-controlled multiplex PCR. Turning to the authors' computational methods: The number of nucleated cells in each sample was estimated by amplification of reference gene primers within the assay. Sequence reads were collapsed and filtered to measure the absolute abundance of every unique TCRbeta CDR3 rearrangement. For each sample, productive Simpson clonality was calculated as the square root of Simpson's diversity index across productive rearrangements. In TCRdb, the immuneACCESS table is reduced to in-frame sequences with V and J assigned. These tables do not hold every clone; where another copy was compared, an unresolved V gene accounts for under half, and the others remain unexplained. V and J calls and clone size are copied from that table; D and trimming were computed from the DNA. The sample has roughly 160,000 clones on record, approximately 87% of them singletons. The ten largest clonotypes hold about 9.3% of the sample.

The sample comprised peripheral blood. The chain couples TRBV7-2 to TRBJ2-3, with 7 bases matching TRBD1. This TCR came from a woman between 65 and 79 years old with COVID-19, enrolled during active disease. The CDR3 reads CASSARGGIGTDTQYF. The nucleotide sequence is TGTGCCAGCAGCGCAAGAGGGGGCATTGGCACAGATACGCAGTATTTT.